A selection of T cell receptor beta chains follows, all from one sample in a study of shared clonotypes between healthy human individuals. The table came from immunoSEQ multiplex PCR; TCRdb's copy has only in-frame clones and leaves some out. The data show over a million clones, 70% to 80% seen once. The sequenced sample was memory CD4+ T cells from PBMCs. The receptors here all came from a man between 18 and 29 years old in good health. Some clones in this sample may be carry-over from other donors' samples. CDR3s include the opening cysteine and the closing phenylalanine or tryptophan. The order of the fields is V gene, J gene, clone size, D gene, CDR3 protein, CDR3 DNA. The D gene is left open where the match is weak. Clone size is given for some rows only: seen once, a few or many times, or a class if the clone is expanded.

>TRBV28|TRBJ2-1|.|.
CALRRPGGSYNEQFF
TGTGCCCTTAGGAGGCCCGGGGGCTCCTACAATGAGCAGTTCTTC
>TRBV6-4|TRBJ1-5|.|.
CASSDSSGQPQHF
TGTGCCAGCAGTGACTCGTCTGGTCAGCCCCAGCATTTT
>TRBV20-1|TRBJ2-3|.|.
CSASRADTQYF
TGCAGTGCTAGTCGGGCAGATACGCAGTATTTT
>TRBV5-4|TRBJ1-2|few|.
CASSSDGPVTLRGYTF
TGTGCCAGCAGCTCGGATGGGCCAGTGACCCTGCGGGGCTACACCTTC
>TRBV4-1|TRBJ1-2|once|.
CASRPTVWVNYGYTF
TGCGCCAGCAGACCCACGGTCTGGGTCAACTATGGCTACACCTTC
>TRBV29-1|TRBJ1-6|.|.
CSVEDRRYNSPLHF
TGCAGCGTTGAAGATCGGCGGTATAATTCACCCCTCCACTTT
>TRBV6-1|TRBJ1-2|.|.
CASSEAGEGGDGYTF
TGTGCCAGCAGTGAAGCCGGGGAGGGAGGTGATGGCTACACCTTC
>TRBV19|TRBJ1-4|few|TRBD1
CASRQPGQGAEKLFF
TGTGCCAGTAGGCAGCCGGGACAGGGCGCTGAAAAACTGTTTTTT
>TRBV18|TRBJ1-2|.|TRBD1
CASSPVDRDGYTF
TGTGCCAGCTCACCCGTAGACAGGGATGGCTACACCTTC
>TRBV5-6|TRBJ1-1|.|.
CASSELGREVTEAFF
TGTGCCAGCAGCGAGTTAGGCAGGGAGGTCACTGAAGCTTTCTTT
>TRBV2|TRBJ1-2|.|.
CASIPEKYYGYTF
TGTGCCAGCATTCCAGAAAAGTACTATGGCTACACCTTC
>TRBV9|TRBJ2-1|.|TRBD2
CASSVASGYNEQFF
TGTGCCAGCAGCGTAGCTAGCGGATACAATGAGCAGTTCTTC